These T cell receptor beta chains were read from a single sample in a study of radiation and T cells in renal cell carcinoma. TCRdb keeps only in-frame clones here, not all; method: immunoSEQ multiplex PCR. The top ten clones hold approximately 12% of a sample with some 150,000 clones, roughly 90% of them seen once. The sample consisted of blood, taken from a patient whose treatment included radiotherapy and nephrectomy. The receptors come from a woman aged 45-65 years with renal cell carcinoma. The CDR3 runs from the conserved cysteine through the conserved F or W. The D gene is left open where the match is weak. Some rows mark clone size as missing; the rest say once, few, many or name a class of expanded clone.

j_call v_call d_call clone_size cdr3_aa cdr3_nt
TRBJ1-2 TRBV18 - - CASSGEAGYAYGYTF TGTGCCAGCTCCGGGGAAGCAGGGTATGCCTATGGCTACACCTTC
TRBJ1-5 TRBV7-2 - - CASSLVSGNSNQPQHF TGTGCCAGCAGCTTAGTATCAGGGAATAGCAATCAGCCCCAGCATTTT
TRBJ2-7 TRBV30 TRBD1 - CAWSDPGQGAHEQYF TGTGCCTGGAGCGACCCGGGACAGGGGGCCCACGAGCAGTACTTC
TRBJ2-5 TRBV29-1 - few CSSREGETQYF TGCAGCTCGAGAGAGGGAGAGACCCAGTACTTC
TRBJ1-4 TRBV5-1 - - CASSLGAGRMFDEKLFF TGCGCCAGCAGCCTGGGCGCAGGTAGGATGTTTGATGAAAAACTGTTTTTT
TRBJ1-1 TRBV5-1 - - CASRIQGSTEAFF TGCGCCAGCCGAATCCAGGGGAGCACTGAAGCTTTCTTT
TRBJ1-6 TRBV7-9 - - CASSLGSGFYNSPLHF TGTGCCAGCAGCTTAGGTTCAGGTTTTTATAATTCACCCCTCCACTTT
TRBJ2-2 TRBV5-1 - - CASSPGRASNTGELFF TGCGCCAGCAGCCCTGGGCGGGCATCGAACACCGGGGAGCTGTTTTTT
TRBJ2-1 TRBV7-3 - once CASSALAHNEQFF TGTGCCAGCAGCGCCTTGGCCCACAATGAGCAGTTCTTC
TRBJ1-2 TRBV6-1 - - CASSEALNGGYGYTF TGTGCCAGCAGTGAAGCCTTGAATGGGGGATATGGCTACACCTTC
TRBJ1-1 TRBV5-6 - - CASSQRTVTEAFF TGTGCCAGCAGCCAGAGGACTGTCACTGAAGCTTTCTTT
TRBJ1-6 TRBV18 TRBD1 - CASSPGTASSSYNSPLHF TGTGCCAGCTCACCTGGGACAGCTTCGAGCTCCTATAATTCACCCCTCCACTTT
TRBJ2-2 TRBV5-8 TRBD2 few CASSPGLAGINTGELFF TGTGCCAGCAGCCCCGGACTAGCGGGGATTAACACCGGGGAGCTGTTTTTT
TRBJ2-1 TRBV2 TRBD2 - CASSELSGGVNEQFF TGTGCCAGCAGCGAACTGAGCGGGGGGGTCAATGAGCAGTTCTTC
TRBJ1-3 TRBV4-1 - many CASSHVDSSGNTIYF TGCGCCAGCAGCCATGTGGACAGTTCTGGAAACACCATATATTTT
TRBJ1-1 TRBV5-1 TRBD1 - CASSLGQGAGTEAFF TGCGCCAGCAGCTTGGGACAGGGGGCGGGCACTGAAGCTTTCTTT
TRBJ1-6 TRBV19 TRBD1 - CASRYGTGYNYDNSPLHF TGTGCCAGTAGATATGGGACAGGTTATAACTATGATAATTCACCCCTCCACTTT
TRBJ1-2 TRBV15 - - CATSRPGDGELNYGYTF TGTGCCACCAGCAGACCCGGGGACGGAGAATTAAACTATGGCTACACCTTC
TRBJ1-6 TRBV30 - few CAWSVGGIGNSPLHF TGTGCCTGGAGTGTGGGGGGAATAGGGAATTCACCCCTCCACTTT
TRBJ2-4 TRBV4-1 - - CASSRGRGGRGLLAKNIQYF TGCGCCAGCAGCCGGGGGCGGGGAGGAAGGGGGCTCCTAGCCAAAAACATTCAGTACTTC
TRBJ1-1 TRBV25-1 - - CASSPGTVNTEAFF TGTGCCAGCAGTCCCGGGACCGTGAACACTGAAGCTTTCTTT
TRBJ1-4 TRBV5-1 - - CASRRVEGYEKLFF TGCGCCAGCAGACGGGTGGAGGGTTATGAAAAACTGTTTTTT
TRBJ2-5 TRBV19 TRBD2 - CASSMRERGLMYF TGTGCCAGTAGTATGAGAGAGCGGGGACTAATGTACTTC
TRBJ1-1 TRBV6-5 - - CASKNHRGRGTEAFF TGTGCCAGCAAAAATCATAGGGGGAGAGGCACTGAAGCTTTCTTT
TRBJ2-1 TRBV4-1 - - CASSQVGTSIYEQFF TGCGCCAGCAGCCAAGTTGGGACTTCCATTTATGAGCAGTTCTTC
TRBJ2-3 TRBV11-2 - - CASSLVGDSTDTQYF TGTGCCAGCAGCTTAGTTGGGGACAGCACAGATACGCAGTATTTT
TRBJ2-3 TRBV5-5 TRBD2 - CASSLGVWEGRTDTQYF TGTGCCAGCAGCTTGGGGGTTTGGGAGGGTCGGACAGATACGCAGTATTTT
TRBJ2-3 TRBV11-3 - - CASSLGGRTDTQYF TGTGCCAGCAGCTTAGGAGGACGCACAGATACGCAGTATTTT
TRBJ1-1 TRBV5-4 - - CASSHPWGDKVKGAFF TGTGCCAGCAGCCATCCTTGGGGGGACAAGGTAAAGGGAGCTTTCTTT
TRBJ2-5 TRBV6-5 - - CASSYLGGTQETQYF TGTGCCAGCAGTTACCTAGGGGGTACCCAAGAGACCCAGTACTTC
TRBJ2-5 TRBV4-2 - - CASSQASGGGPQETQYF TGTGCCAGCAGCCAGGCTTCGGGTGGGGGGCCCCAAGAGACCCAGTACTTC
TRBJ2-1 TRBV6-1 - - CASSYGNEQFF TGTGCCAGCAGTTACGGGAATGAGCAGTTCTTC
TRBJ1-4 TRBV5-6 - - CASTSYDAATNEKLFF TGTGCCAGCACCAGCTATGACGCGGCAACTAATGAAAAACTGTTTTTT
TRBJ2-2 TRBV4-1 - - CASSPQGNYGELFF TGCGCCAGCAGCCCCCAAGGGAACTACGGGGAGCTGTTTTTT
TRBJ1-4 TRBV11-1 - - CASSARDSPGGEKLFF TGTGCCAGCAGCGCCCGCGACAGCCCGGGGGGTGAAAAACTGTTTTTT
TRBJ1-3 TRBV9 - - CASSETGGNTIYF TGTGCCAGCAGCGAAACAGGGGGAAACACCATATATTTT
TRBJ1-2 TRBV2 - - CASKAELANYGYTF TGTGCCAGCAAGGCTGAATTAGCTAACTATGGCTACACCTTC
TRBJ1-5 TRBV19 - - CASSMISVSNQPQHF TGTGCCAGTAGTATGATTTCGGTGAGCAATCAGCCCCAGCATTTT
TRBJ2-2 TRBV18 - - CASSRTDLNTGELFF TGTGCCAGCTCCCGGACAGACCTAAACACCGGGGAGCTGTTTTTT
TRBJ1-3 TRBV7-9 TRBD1 - CASSLAQGNTIYF TGTGCCAGCAGCTTAGCACAGGGGAACACCATATATTTT
TRBJ1-2 TRBV6-5 - - CASSPGTGRDGYTF TGTGCCAGCAGCCCGGGTACGGGCCGGGATGGCTACACCTTC
TRBJ2-1 TRBV20-1 - - CSARDGILQFF TGCAGTGCTAGGGACGGAATTTTGCAGTTCTTC
TRBJ1-1 TRBV14 - - CASSQDVRIWTEAFF TGTGCCAGCAGCCAAGATGTCAGGATCTGGACTGAAGCTTTCTTT
TRBJ2-7 TRBV2 TRBD1 - CASSGQGIGSYEQYF TGTGCCAGCAGTGGACAGGGTATAGGTTCCTACGAGCAGTACTTC
TRBJ2-7 TRBV6-5 - - CASSSPPRSSYEQYF TGTGCCAGCAGCTCTCCGCCCAGGAGCTCCTACGAGCAGTACTTC
TRBJ1-5 TRBV19 TRBD1 - CASRPGTGGWQPQHF TGTGCCAGTAGACCCGGGACAGGGGGCTGGCAGCCCCAGCATTTT
TRBJ1-3 TRBV5-8 - - CASSLEGVGNGNTIYF TGTGCCAGCAGCTTGGAAGGCGTAGGGAACGGAAACACCATATATTTT